This T cell receptor (beta chain) came from a study of radiotherapy plus CTLA-4 blockade in lung cancer. TCRdb's copy holds only in-frame clones and misses some; the assay was immunoSEQ multiplex PCR. The data contain 130,000 or so clones, 80% to 90% of them singletons. V was cut by 0 bases and J by 4 bases, with 13 bases left in between. The CDR3 contains 15 residues. CDR1 LNHNV and CDR2 YYDKDF come from the germline V gene (reference sequence). Turning to this clone: Its antigen is currently unknown.

Notes on the study in general: Clones derived from tumor TCRs expanded in blood after radiotherapy plus ipilimumab.

This material consisted of peripheral blood, taken from a patient treated with radiotherapy plus ipilimumab. The TCR comes from a human donor with non-small cell lung cancer that progressed on radiotherapy plus ipilimumab. This chain joins TRBV15 and TRBJ2-7; unclear D gene. As DNA, the CDR3 is TGTGCCACCAGCAGAGATTGGCGGCAGACTTACGAGCAGTACTTC. Its protein is CATSRDWRQTYEQYF.